This entry features one TCR beta chain sequence. The antigen is unknown. This entry is derived from a study of beta chain features in type 1 diabetes. The CDR3 spans 11 residues. V was trimmed by 7 bases and J by 0 bases, leaving 4 bases between them. The germline V gene has CDR1 SGDLS and CDR2 YYNGEE. Isolation of CD4+ naive, central memory, regulatory and stem cell-like memory cells was achieved by sorting via CD45RO/CCR7/CD25/CD127/CD95/CD27. Expressed TCRB transcripts were sequenced because the entire RNA isolate underwent reverse transcription. Assay used: immunoSEQ multiplex PCR; TCRdb lists only in-frame clones, some missing. The sample shows 150,000 to 190,000 clones, over 8.5% of them seen only once. Findings of the study overall: TCRB CDR3 length was moderately but significantly reduced in all four CD4+ subsets of Type 1 diabetes patients. Insertions at VDJ junctions were less frequent in type 1 diabetes patients. These patients also deleted more nucleotides at the same junctions.

V gene TRBV9 combines with J gene TRBJ1-1, with unresolved D. Sequences were obtained from central memory CD4+ T cells from blood. The origin of this receptor is a young man in good health. The CDR3 sequence: CASGMNTEAFF. CDR3 nucleotide sequence: TGTGCCAGCGGTATGAACACTGAAGCTTTCTTT.